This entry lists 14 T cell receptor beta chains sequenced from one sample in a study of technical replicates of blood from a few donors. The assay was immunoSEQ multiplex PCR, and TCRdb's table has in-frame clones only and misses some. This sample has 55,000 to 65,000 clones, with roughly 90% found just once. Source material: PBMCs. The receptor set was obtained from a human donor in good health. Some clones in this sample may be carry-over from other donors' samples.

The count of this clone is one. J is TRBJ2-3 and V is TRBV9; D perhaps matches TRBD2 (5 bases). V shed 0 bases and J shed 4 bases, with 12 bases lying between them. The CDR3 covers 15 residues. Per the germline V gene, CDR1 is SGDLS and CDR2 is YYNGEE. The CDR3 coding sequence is TGTGCCAGCAGCGTAGCTGGAACGAGGGCAGATACGCAGTATTTT. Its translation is CASSVAGTRADTQYF.

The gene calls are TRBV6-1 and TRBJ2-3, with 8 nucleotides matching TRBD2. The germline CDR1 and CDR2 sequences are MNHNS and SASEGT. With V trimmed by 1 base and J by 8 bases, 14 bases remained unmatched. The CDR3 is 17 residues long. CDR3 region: CASSEGVAGGPRGTQYF. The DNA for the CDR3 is TGTGCCAGCAGTGAAGGAGTCGCGGGAGGCCCCAGGGGTACGCAGTATTTT.

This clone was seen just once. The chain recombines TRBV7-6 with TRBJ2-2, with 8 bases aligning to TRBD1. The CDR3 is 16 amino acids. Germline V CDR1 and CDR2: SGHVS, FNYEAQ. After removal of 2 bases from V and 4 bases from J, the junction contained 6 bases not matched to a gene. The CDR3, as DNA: TGTGCCAGCAGCTTACCCACAGGGGGAGGCACCGGGGAGCTGTTTTTT. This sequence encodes CASSLPTGGGTGELFF.

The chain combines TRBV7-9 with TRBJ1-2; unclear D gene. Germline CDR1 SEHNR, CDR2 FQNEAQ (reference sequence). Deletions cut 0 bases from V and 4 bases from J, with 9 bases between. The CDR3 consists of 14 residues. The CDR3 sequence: CASSLAQLIYGYTF. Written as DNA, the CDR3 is TGTGCCAGCAGCTTAGCCCAACTTATCTATGGCTACACCTTC.

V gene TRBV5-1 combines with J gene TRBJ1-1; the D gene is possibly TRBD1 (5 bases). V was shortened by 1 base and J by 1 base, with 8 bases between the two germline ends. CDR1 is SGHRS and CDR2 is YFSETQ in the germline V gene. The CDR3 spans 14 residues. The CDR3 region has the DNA TGCGCCAGCAGCTTGCAGGGAGGGAACACTGAAGCTTTCTTT. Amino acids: CASSLQGGNTEAFF.

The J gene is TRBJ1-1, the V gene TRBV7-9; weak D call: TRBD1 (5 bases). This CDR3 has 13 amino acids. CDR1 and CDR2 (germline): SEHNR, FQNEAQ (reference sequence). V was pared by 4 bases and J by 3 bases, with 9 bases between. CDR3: CASSSRGHTEAFF. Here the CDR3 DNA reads TGTGCCAGCAGCTCGCGGGGCCACACTGAAGCTTTCTTT.

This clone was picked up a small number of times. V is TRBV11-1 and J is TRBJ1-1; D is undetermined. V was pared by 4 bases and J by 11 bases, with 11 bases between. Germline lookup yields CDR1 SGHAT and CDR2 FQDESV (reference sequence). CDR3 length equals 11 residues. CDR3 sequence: CASSSGRSAFF. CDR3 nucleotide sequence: TGTGCCAGCAGCTCGGGTAGATCGGCTTTCTTT. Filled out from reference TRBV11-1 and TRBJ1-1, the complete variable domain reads EAEVAQSPRYKITEKSQAVAFWCDPISGHATLYWYRQILGQGPELLVQFQDESVVDDSQLPKDRFSAERLKGVDSTLKIQPAELGDSAMYLCASSSGRSAFFGQGTRLTVV.

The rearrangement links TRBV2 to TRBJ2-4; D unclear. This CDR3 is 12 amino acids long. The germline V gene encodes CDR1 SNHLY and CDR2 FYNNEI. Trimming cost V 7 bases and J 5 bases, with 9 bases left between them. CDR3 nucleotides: TGTGCCAGCACGCGGTTCCAAAACATTCAGTACTTC. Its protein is CASTRFQNIQYF.

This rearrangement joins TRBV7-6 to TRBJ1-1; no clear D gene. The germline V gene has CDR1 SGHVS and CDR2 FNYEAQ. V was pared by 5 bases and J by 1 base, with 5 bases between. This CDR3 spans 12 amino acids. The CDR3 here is CASSPRNTEAFF. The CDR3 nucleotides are TGTGCCAGCAGCCCCCGGAACACTGAAGCTTTCTTT. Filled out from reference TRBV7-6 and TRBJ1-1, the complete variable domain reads GAGVSQSPRYKVTKRGQDVALRCDPISGHVSLYWYRQALGQGPEFLTYFNYEAQQDKSGLPNDRFSAERPEGSISTLTIQRTEQRDSAMYRCASSPRNTEAFFGQGTRLTVV.

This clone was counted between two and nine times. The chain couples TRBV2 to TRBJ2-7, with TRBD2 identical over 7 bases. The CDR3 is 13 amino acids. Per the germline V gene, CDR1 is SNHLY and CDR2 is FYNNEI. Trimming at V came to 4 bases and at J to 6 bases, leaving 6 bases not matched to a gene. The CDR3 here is CASSVIGEGEQYF. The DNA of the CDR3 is TGTGCCAGCAGTGTGATCGGGGAGGGCGAGCAGTACTTC.

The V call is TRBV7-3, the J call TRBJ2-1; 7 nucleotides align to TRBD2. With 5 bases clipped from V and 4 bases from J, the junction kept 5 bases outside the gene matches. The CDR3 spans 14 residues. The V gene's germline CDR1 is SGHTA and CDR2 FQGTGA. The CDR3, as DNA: TGTGCCAGCAGCCCTGGGGGGGGGTACAATGAGCAGTTCTTC. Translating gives CASSPGGGYNEQFF.

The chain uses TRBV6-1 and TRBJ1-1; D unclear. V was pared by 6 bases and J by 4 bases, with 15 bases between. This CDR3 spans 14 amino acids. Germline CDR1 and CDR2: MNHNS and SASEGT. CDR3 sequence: CASRKREEGTEAFF. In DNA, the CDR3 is TGTGCCAGCAGAAAGAGGGAGGAGGGCACTGAAGCTTTCTTT.

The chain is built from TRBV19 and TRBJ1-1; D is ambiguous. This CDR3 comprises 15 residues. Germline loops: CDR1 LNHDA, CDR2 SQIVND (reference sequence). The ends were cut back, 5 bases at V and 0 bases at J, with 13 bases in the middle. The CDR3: CASSPRGSMNTEAFF. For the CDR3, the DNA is TGTGCCAGTAGTCCCCGGGGTTCCATGAACACTGAAGCTTTCTTT.

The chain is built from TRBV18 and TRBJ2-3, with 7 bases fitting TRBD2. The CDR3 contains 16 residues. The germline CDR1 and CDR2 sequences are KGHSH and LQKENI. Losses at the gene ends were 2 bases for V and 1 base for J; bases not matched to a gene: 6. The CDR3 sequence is CASSPFSAGGTDTQYF. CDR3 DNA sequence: TGTGCCAGCTCACCATTCTCGGCGGGGGGCACAGATACGCAGTATTTT.